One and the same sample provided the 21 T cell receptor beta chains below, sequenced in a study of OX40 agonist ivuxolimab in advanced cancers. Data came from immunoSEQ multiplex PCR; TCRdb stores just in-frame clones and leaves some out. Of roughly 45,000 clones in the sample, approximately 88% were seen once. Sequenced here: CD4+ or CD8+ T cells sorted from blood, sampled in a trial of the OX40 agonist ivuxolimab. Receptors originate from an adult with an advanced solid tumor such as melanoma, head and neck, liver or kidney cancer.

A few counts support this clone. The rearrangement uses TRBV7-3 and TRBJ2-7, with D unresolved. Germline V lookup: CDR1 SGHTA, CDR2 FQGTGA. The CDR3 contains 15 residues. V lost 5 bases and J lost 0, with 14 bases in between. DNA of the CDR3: TGTGCCAGCAGCGCCGGACCGGGTCGCTCCTACGAGCAGTACTTC. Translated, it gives CASSAGPGRSYEQYF. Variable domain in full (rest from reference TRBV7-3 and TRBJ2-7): GAGVSQTPSNKVTEKGKYVELRCDPISGHTALYWYRQSLGQGPEFLIYFQGTGAADDSGLPNDRFFAVRPEGSVSTLKIQRTERGDSAVYLCASSAGPGRSYEQYFGPGTRLTVT.

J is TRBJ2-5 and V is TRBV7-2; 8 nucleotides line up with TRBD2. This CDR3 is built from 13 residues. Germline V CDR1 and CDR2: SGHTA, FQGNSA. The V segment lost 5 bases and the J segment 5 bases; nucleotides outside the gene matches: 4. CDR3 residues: CASSHPGGETQYF. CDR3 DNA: TGTGCCAGCAGCCACCCGGGGGGGGAGACCCAGTACTTC.

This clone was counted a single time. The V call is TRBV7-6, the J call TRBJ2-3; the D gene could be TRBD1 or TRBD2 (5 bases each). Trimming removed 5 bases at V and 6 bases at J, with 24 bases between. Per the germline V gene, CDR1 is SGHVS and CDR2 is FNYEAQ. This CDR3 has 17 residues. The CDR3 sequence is CASSPMPPGTSNDTQYF. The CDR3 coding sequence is TGTGCCAGCAGCCCGATGCCCCCCGGGACCAGTAACGATACGCAGTATTTT.

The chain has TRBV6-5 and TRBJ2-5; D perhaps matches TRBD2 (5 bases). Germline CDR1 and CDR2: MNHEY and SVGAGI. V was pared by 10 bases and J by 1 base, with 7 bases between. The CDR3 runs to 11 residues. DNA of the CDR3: TGTGCCACCGGGATCCAAGAGACCCAGTACTTC. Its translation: CATGIQETQYF.

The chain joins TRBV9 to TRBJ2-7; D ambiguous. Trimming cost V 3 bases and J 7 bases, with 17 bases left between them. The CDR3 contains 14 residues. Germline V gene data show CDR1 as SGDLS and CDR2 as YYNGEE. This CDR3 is CASSAAVGMGEQYF. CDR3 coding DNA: TGTGCCAGCAGCGCAGCCGTGGGCATGGGGGAGCAGTACTTC.

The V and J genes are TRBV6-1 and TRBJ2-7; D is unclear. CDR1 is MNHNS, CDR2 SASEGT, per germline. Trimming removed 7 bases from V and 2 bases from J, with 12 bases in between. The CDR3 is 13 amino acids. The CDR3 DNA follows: TGTGCCAGCACTCGCGACACACCCTACGAGCAGTACTTC. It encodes CASTRDTPYEQYF.

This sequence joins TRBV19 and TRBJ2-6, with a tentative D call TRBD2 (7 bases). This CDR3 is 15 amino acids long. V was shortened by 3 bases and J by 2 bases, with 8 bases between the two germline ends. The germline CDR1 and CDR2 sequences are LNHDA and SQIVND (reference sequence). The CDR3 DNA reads TGTGCCAGTAGTATGGGGGGGCCTGGGGCCAACGTCCTGACTTTC. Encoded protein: CASSMGGPGANVLTF. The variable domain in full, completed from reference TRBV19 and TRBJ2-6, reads DGGITQSPKYLFRKEGQNVTLSCEQNLNHDAMYWYRQDPGQGLRLIYYSQIVNDFQKGDIAEGYSVSREKKESFPLTVTSAQKNPTAFYLCASSMGGPGANVLTFGAGSRLTVL.

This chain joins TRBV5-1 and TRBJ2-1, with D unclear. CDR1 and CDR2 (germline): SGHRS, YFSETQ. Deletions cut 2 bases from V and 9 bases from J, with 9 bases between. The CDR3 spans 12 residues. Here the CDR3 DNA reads TGCGCCAGCAGCTTCGGTTCGAGTGAGCAGTTCTTC. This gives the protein CASSFGSSEQFF.

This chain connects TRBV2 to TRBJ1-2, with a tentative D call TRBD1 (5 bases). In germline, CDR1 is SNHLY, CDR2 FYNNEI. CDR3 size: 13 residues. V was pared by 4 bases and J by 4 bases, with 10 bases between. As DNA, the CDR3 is TGTGCCAGCAGTGGAAGTGACAGCTATGGCTACACCTTC. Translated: CASSGSDSYGYTF.

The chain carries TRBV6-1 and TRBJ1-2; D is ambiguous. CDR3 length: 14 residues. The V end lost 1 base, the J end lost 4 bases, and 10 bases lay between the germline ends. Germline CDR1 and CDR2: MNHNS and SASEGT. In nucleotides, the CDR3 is TGTGCCAGCAGTGAAGAGAGGGTGGGCTATGGCTACACCTTC. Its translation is CASSEERVGYGYTF.

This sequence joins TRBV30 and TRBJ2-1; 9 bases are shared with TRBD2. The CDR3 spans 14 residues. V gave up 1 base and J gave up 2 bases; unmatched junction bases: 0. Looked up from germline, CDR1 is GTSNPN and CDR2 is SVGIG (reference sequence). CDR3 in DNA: TGTGCCTGGAGTGCTAGCGGGACCTACAATGAGCAGTTCTTC. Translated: CAWSASGTYNEQFF.

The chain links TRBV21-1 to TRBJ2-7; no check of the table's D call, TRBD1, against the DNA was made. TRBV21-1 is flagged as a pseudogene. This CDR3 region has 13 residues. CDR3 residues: CASSWDRFDEQYF. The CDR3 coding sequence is TGTGCCAGCAGCTGGGACAGGTTTGACGAGCAGTACTTC.

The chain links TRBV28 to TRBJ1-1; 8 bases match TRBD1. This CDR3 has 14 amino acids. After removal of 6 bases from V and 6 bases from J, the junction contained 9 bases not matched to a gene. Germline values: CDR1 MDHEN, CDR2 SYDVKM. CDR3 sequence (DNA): TGTGCCAGCAGGGAACAGGGGGGGATGGCTGAAGCTTTCTTT. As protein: CASREQGGMAEAFF.

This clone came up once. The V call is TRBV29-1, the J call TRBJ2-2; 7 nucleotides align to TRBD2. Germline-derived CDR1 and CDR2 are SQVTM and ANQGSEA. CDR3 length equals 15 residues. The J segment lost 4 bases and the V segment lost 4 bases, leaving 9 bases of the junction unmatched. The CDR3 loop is CSVGGRAGVTGELFF. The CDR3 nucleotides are TGCAGCGTTGGGGGCAGGGCGGGAGTCACCGGGGAGCTGTTTTTT.

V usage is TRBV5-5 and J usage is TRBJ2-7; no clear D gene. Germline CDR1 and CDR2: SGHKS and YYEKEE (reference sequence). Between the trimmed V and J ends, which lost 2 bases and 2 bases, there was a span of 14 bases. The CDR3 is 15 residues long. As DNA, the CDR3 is TGTGCCAGCAGCTTAACTCAGGACCGCCCCTACGAGCAGTACTTC. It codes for CASSLTQDRPYEQYF.

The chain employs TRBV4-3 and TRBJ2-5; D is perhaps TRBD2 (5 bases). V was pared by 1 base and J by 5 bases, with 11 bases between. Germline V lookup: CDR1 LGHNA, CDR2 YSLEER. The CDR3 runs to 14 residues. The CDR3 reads CASSQVWRAETQYF. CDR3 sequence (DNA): TGCGCCAGCAGCCAAGTATGGCGGGCGGAGACCCAGTACTTC.

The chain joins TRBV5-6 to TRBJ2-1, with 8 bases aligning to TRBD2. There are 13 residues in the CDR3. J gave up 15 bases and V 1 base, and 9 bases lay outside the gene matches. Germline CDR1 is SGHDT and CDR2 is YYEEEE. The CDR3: CASSLPSGLVGFF. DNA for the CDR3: TGTGCCAGCAGCTTGCCTAGCGGGCTTGTGGGGTTCTTC.

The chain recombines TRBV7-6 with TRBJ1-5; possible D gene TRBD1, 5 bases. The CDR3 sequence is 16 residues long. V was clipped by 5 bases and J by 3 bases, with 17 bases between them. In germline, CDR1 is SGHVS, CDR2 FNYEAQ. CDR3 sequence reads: CASSLEQGGDNQPQHF. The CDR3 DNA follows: TGTGCCAGCAGCCTCGAGCAGGGCGGGGACAATCAGCCCCAGCATTTT.

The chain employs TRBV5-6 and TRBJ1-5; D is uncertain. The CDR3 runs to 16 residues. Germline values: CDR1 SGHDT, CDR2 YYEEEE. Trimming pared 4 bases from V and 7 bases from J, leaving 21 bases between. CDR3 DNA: TGTGCCAGCAGCGCATTTGGGTTGAGGCTAGGGCAGCCCCAGCATTTT. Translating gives CASSAFGLRLGQPQHF.

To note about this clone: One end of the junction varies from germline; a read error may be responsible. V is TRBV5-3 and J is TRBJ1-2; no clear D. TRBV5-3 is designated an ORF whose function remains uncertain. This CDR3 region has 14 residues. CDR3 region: CASSSQDVNYGYTF. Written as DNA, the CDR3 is TGTGCCAGCAGCTCTCAGGACGTTAACTATGGCTACACCTTC.

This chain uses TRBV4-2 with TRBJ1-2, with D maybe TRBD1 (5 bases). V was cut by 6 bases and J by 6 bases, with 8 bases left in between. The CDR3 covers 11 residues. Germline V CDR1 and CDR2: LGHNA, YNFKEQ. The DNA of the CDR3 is TGTGCCAGCAGAGGGACTCATGGCTACACCTTC. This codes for CASRGTHGYTF.